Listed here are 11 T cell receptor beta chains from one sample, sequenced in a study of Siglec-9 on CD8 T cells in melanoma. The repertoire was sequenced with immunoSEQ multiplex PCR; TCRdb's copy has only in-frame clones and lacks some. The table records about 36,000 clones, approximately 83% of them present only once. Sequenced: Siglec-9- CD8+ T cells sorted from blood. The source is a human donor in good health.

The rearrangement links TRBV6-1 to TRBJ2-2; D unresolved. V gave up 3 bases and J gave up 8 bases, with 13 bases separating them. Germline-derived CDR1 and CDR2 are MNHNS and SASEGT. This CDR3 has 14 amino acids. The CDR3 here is CASSDYSEEGELFF. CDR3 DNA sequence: TGTGCCAGCAGTGACTACAGTGAAGAAGGGGAGCTGTTTTTT.

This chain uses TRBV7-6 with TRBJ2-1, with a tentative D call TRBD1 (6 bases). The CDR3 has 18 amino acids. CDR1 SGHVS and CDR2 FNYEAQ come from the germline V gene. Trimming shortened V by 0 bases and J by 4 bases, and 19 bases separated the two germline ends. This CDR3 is CASSLALLGAALYNEQFF. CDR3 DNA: TGTGCCAGCAGCTTAGCGCTATTGGGGGCTGCTCTTTACAATGAGCAGTTCTTC. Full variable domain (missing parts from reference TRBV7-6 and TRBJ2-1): GAGVSQSPRYKVTKRGQDVALRCDPISGHVSLYWYRQALGQGPEFLTYFNYEAQQDKSGLPNDRFSAERPEGSISTLTIQRTEQRDSAMYRCASSLALLGAALYNEQFFGPGTRLTVL.

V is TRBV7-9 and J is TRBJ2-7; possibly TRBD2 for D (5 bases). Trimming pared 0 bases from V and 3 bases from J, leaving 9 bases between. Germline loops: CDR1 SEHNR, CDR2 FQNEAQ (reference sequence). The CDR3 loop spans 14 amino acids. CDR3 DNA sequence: TGTGCCAGCAGCTTAGCAAGGGAGAACTACGAGCAGTACTTC. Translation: CASSLARENYEQYF.

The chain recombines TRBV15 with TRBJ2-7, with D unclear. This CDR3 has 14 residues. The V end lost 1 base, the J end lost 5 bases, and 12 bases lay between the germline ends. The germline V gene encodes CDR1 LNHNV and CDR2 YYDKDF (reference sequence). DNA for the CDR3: TGTGCCACCAGCAGAGCCCTATCGGGTAACGAGCAGTACTTC. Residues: CATSRALSGNEQYF.

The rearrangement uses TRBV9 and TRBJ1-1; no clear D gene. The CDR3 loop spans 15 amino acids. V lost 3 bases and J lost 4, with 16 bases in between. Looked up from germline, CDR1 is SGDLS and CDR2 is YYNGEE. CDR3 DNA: TGTGCCAGCAGCGCGACGGGCAGCAGAGGCACTGAAGCTTTCTTT. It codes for CASSATGSRGTEAFF.

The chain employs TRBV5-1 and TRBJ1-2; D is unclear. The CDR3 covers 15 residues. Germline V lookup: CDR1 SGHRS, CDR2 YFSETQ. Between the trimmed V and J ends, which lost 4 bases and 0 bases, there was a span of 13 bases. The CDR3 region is CASSGVEVSNYGYTF. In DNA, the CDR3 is TGCGCCAGCAGCGGCGTGGAAGTATCTAACTATGGCTACACCTTC.

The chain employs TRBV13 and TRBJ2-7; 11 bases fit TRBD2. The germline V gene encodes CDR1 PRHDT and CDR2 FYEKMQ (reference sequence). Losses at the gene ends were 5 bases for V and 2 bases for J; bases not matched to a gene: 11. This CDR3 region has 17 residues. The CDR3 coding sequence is TGTGCCAGCAGCCCGCGCTCGACTAGCGGGACTGCCTACGAGCAGTACTTC. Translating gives CASSPRSTSGTAYEQYF.

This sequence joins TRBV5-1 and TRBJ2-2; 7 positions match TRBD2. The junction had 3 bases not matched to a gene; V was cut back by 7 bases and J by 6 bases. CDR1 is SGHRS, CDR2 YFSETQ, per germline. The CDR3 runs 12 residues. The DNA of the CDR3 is TGCGCCAGCTCCGGGGGGTCCGGGGAGCTGTTTTTT. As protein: CASSGGSGELFF.

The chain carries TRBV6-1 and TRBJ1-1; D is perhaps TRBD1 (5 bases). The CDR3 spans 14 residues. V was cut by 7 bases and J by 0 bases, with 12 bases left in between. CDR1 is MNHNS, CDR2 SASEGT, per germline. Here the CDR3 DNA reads TGTGCCAGCATTAGGGGCCTTATGAACACTGAAGCTTTCTTT. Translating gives CASIRGLMNTEAFF.

CDR3 protein: CASSLAEATEAFF. DNA for the CDR3: TGTGCCAGCAGCTTAGCAGAGGCCACTGAAGCTTTCTTT. The gene calls are TRBV11-3 and TRBJ1-1; D is ambiguous. The CDR3 is 13 residues long. The V gene lost 1 base and the J gene lost 4 bases, with 7 bases spanning the gap. Per germline, CDR1 SGHNT and CDR2 YENEEA.

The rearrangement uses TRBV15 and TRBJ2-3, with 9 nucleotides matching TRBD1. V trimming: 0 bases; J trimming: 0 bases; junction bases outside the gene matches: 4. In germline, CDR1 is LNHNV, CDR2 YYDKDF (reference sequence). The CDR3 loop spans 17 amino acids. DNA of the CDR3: TGTGCCACCAGCAGAGATGTGGGACAGGGAAGCACAGATACGCAGTATTTT. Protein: CATSRDVGQGSTDTQYF. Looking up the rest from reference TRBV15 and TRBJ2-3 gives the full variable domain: DAMVIQNPRYQVTQFGKPVTLSCSQTLNHNVMYWYQQKSSQAPKLLFHYYDKDFNNEADTPDNFQSRRPNTSFCFLDIRSPGLGDTAMYLCATSRDVGQGSTDTQYFGPGTRLTVL.